This section outlines one T cell receptor beta chain sequence together with its context. What it recognizes is unknown. The junction differs from germline at one of its ends, possibly a read error. The primer mix had 60 Vbeta and 13 Jbeta primers. Clones were sequenced by immunoSEQ multiplex PCR, and TCRdb holds only the in-frame ones, with some missing. Its table records roughly 190,000 clones. This sample was taken from a study of cytomegalovirus exposure and HLA in healthy donors. Broader study findings: Associated with HLA alleles at 0.05 false discovery rate in a later analysis were 17,000 or so TCR beta sequences. The availability of immune exposure information extended only to CMV serostatus. The classifier reportedly diagnosed cytomegalovirus status with high specificity and sensitivity.

This sequence originates from a woman younger than 35 in good health and CMV-seropositive. Sequenced input: PBMCs.

As DNA, the CDR3 is TGTGCTAGCAGCTTAGCCCGGGGGGCTGAGCAGTTCTTC. Its protein product is CASSLARGAEQFF. The chain couples TRBV7-7 to TRBJ2-1; perhaps TRBD2 as D (7 bases). This CDR3 has 13 residues. Germline CDR1 reads SSHAT; CDR2 reads FNYEAQ (reference sequence). Variable domain in full (rest from reference TRBV7-7 and TRBJ2-1): GAGVSQSPRYKVTKRGQDVTLRCDPISSHATLYWYQQALGQGPEFLTYFNYEAQPDKSGLPSDRFSAERPEGSISTLTIQRTEQRDSAMYRCASSLARGAEQFFGPGTRLTVL.